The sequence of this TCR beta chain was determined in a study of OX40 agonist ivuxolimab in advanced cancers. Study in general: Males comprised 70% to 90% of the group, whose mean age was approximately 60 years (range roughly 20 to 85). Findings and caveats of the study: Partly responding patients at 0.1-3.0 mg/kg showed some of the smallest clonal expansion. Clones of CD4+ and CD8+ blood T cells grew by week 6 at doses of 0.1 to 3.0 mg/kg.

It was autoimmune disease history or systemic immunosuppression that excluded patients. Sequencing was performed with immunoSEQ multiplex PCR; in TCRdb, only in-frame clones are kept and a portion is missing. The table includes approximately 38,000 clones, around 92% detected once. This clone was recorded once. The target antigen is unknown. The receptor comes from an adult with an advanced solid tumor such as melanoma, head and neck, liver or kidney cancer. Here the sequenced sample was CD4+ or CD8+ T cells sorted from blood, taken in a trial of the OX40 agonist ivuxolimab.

The CDR3 DNA sequence: TGCAGCGTAAGACAGACCTACGAGCAGTACTTC. Its translation: CSVRQTYEQYF. The V and J genes are TRBV29-1 and TRBJ2-7, with D maybe TRBD1 (5 bases). Germline assignment: CDR1 SQVTM and CDR2 ANQGSEA. CDR3 length: 11 amino acids. The V gene lost 6 bases and the J gene lost 2 bases, with 8 bases spanning the gap.